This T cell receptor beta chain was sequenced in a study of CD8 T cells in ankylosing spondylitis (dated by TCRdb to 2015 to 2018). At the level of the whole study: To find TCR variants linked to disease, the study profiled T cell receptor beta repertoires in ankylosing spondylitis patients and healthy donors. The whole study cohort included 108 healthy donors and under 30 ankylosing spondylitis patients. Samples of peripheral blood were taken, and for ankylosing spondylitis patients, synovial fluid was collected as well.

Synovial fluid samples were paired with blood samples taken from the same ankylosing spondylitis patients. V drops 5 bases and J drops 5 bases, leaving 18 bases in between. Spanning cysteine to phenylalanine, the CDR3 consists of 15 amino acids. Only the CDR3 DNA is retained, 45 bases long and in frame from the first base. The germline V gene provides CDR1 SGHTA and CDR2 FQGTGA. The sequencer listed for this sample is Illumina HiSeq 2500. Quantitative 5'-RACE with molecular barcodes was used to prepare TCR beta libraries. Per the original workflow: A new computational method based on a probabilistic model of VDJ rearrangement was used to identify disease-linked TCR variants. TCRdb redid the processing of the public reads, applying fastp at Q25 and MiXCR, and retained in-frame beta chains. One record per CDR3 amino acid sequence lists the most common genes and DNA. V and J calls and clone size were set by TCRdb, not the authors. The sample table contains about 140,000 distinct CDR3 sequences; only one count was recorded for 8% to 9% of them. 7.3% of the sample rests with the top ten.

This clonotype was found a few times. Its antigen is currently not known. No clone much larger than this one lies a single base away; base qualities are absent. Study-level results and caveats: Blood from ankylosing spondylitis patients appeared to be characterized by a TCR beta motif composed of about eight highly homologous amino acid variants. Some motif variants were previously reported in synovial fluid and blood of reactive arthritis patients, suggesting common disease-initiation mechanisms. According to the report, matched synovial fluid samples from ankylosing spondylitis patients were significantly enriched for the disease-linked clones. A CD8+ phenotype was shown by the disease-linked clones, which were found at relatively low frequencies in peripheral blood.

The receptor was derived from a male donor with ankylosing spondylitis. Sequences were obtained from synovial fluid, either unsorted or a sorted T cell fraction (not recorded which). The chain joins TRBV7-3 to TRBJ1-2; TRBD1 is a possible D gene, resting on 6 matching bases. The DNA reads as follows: TGTGCCAGCAGCGCAACAGGGTCGTGGGGGTATGGCTACACCTTC. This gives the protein CASSATGSWGYGYTF.